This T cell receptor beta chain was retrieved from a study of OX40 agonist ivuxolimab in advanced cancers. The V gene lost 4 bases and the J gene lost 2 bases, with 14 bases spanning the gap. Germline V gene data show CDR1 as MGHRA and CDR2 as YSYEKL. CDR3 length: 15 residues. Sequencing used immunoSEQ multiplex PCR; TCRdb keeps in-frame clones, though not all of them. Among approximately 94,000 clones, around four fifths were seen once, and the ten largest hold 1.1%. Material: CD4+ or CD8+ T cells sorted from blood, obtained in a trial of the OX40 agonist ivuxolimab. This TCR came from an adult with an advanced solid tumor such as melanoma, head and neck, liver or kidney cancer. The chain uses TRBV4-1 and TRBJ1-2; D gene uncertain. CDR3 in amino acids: CASSPTAGMNYGYTF. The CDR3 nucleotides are TGCGCCAGCAGCCCGACCGCAGGCATGAACTATGGCTACACCTTC.